This TCR beta chain was sequenced during a study of T cells in Graves' hyperthyroidism and ophthalmopathy. Study in general: Peripheral blood was acquired at first diagnosis, ahead of any therapy whatsoever.

Amplification targeted TCR beta CDR3 regions from RNA transcripts. The TCR CDR3 was amplified in a first-round RT-PCR using the HTBI primer set. Using its own MiXCR run on the multiplex PCR reads, TCRdb lists one record per CDR3 protein. The profile covers 380,000 or so distinct CDR3 sequences, with approximately 19% appearing a single time and about 3.7% taken by the ten largest. This clonotype was recorded at least ten times. This CDR3 region has 14 residues. Trimming removed 1 base at V and 2 bases at J, with 12 bases between. Germline-derived CDR1 and CDR2 are DFQATT and SNEGSKA (reference sequence).

The source of this sequence is a woman aged 18-35 years with Graves' hyperthyroidism. The chain recombines TRBV20-1 with TRBJ2-7; D not certain. Sequencing input: blood. The CDR3 protein is CSARASELAYEQYF. In DNA, the CDR3 is TGCAGTGCTAGAGCGAGTGAGCTAGCCTACGAGCAGTACTTC.